What follows describes a single TCR beta chain. Read data end 3 residues before the CDR3 end; the end is taken from the germline J gene. This sample stems from a study of Tregs in tolerant kidney transplant recipients. Looked up from germline, CDR1 is SGHVS and CDR2 is FNYEAQ. With 5 bases removed from V and 4 bases from J, the gap between germline ends came to 18 bases. This CDR3 is 16 amino acids long. The repertoire was sequenced with immunoSEQ multiplex PCR; TCRdb's copy has only in-frame clones and lacks some. The sample table sets out fewer than 55,000 clones. The starting material was CD4+ T cells from blood, obtained before the transplant. The receptor's source is a human donor who received a combined kidney and bone marrow transplant. The chain joins TRBV7-6 to TRBJ1-3, with D possibly being TRBD1 (6 bases). CDR3 bases read: TGTGCCAGCAGCCCTCGGACAGCTCCAGGGGGAAACACC. This sequence encodes CASSPRTAPGGNT. The entire CDR3 sequence reads CASSPRTAPGGNTIYF.